This T cell receptor (beta chain) was captured by sequencing in a study of a mutant IDH1 vaccine in newly diagnosed glioma. This clone was detected only a few times. This CDR3 comprises 14 residues. CDR1 is SGHDT, CDR2 YYEEEE, per germline. Trimming removed 0 bases from V and 2 bases from J, with 8 bases in between. Regarding time point: baseline, week 1 (first vaccination visit). The treatment was: pre-vaccination baseline after standard-of-care therapy. Profiled with immunoSEQ multiplex PCR; TCRdb holds only in-frame clones, not every one. Among about 51,000 clones listed, 60% to 85% were seen once. The sequences come from PBMCs, collected from a glioma patient treated with radiotherapy, temozolomide or both. The clonotype was recovered from a woman aged 40 to 50 with glioma. This chain uses TRBV5-6 with TRBJ1-1; maybe TRBD1 (5 bases). The CDR3 is CASSLGGRNTEAFF. In DNA form, the CDR3 reads TGTGCCAGCAGCTTGGGGGGGAGAAACACTGAAGCTTTCTTT.